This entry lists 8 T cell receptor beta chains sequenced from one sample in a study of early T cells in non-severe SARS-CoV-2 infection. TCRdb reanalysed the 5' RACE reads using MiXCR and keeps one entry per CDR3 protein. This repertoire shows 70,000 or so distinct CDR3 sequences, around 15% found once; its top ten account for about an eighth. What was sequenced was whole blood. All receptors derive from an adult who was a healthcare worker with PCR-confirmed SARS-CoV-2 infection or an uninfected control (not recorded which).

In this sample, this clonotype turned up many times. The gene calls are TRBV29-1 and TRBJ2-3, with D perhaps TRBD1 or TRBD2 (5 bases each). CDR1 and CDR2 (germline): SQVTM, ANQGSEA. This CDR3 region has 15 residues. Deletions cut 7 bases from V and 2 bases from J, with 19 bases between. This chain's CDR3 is CSAVGTGSPTDTQYF. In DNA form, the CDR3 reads TGCAGCGCCGTGGGGACGGGATCCCCCACAGATACGCAGTATTTT.

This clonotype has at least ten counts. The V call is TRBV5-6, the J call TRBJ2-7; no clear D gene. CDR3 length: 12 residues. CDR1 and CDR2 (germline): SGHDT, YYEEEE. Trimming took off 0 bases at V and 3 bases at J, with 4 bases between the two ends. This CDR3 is CASSLASYEQYF. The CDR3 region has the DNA TGTGCCAGCAGCTTGGCCAGCTACGAGCAGTACTTC.

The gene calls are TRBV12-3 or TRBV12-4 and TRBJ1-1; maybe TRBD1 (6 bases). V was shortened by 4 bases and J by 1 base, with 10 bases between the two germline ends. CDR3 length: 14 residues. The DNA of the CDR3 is TGTGCCAGCAGTTGGGGGCTGGGGAACACTGAAGCTTTCTTT. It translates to CASSWGLGNTEAFF.

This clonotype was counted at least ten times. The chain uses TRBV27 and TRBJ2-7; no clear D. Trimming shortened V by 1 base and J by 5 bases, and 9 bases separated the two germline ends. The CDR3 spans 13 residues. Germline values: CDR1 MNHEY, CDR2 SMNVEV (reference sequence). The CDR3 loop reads CASSLYRSNEQYF. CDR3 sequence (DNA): TGTGCCAGCAGTTTATATAGGTCTAACGAGCAGTACTTC.

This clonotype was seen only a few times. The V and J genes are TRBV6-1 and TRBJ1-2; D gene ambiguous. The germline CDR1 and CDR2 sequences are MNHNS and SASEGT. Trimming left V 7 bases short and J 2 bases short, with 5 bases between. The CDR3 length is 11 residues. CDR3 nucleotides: TGTGCCAGCAATTTCAACTATGGCTACACCTTC. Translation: CASNFNYGYTF.

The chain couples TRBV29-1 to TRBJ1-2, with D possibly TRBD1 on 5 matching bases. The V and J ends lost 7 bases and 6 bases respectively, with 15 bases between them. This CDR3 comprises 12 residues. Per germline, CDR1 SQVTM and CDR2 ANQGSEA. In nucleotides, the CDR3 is TGCAGCGCCGGGGGAGGGGCTAATGGCTACACCTTC. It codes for CSAGGGANGYTF.

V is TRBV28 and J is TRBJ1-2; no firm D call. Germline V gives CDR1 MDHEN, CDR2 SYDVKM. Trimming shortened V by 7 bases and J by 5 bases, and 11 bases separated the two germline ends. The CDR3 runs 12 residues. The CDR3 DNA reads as TGTGCCAGCAATCACGGGCTGTATGGCTACACCTTC. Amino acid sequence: CASNHGLYGYTF.

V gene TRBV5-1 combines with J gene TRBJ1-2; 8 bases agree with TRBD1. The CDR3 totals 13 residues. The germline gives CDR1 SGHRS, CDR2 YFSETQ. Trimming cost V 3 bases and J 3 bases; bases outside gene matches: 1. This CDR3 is CASSSGGDYGYTF. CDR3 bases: TGCGCCAGCAGCTCAGGGGGCGACTATGGCTACACCTTC.